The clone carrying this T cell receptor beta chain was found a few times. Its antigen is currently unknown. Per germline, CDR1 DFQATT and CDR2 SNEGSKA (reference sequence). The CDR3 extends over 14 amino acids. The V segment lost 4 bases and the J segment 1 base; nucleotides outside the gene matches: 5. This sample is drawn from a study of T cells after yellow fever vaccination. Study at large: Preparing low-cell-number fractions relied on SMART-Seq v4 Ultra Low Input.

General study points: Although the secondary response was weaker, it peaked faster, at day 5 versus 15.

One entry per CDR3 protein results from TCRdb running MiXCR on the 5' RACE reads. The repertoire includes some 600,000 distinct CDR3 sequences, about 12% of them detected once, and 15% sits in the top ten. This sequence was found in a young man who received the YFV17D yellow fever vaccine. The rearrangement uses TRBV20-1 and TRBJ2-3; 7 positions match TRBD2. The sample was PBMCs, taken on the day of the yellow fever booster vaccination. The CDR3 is CSANRAGRTDTQYF. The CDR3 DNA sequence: TGCAGTGCTAATCGAGCGGGACGCACAGATACGCAGTATTTT.